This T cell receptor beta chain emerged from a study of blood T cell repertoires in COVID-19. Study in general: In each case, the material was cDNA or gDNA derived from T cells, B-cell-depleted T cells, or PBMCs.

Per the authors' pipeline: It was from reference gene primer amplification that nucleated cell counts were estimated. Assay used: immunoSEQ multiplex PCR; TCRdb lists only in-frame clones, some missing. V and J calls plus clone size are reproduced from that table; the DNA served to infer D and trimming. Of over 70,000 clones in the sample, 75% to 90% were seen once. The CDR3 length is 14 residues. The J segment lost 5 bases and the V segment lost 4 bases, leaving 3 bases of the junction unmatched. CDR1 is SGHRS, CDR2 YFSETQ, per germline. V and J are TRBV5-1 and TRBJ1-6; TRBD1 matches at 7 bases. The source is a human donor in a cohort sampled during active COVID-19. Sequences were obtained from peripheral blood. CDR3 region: CASSIQGDNSPLHF. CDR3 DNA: TGCGCCAGCAGCATTCAGGGGGATAATTCACCCCTCCACTTT.